One sample yielded the 28 T cell receptor beta chains listed below, sequenced in a study of T cell responses to AZD1222 COVID-19 vaccine. The table came from immunoSEQ multiplex PCR; TCRdb's copy has only in-frame clones and leaves some out. The sample lists approximately 100,000 clones, roughly nine tenths occurring once. Material: peripheral blood, obtained on day 0 of AZD1222 vaccination. The receptors come from an adult in good health.

V gene TRBV7-8 combines with J gene TRBJ1-5; D unclear. Trimming left V 1 base short and J 6 bases short, with 16 bases between. This CDR3 is 16 amino acids long. Germline V gene data show CDR1 as SGHVS and CDR2 as FQNEAQ. CDR3 nucleotides: TGTGCCAGCAGCTTAGAATTTGGCAATCCGAGTCAGCCCCAGCATTTT. It codes for CASSLEFGNPSQPQHF.

This clone was observed a single time. V and J are TRBV5-1 and TRBJ2-3; D might be TRBD1 (6 bases). Germline loops: CDR1 SGHRS, CDR2 YFSETQ. With 0 bases removed from V and 8 bases from J, the gap between germline ends came to 16 bases. The CDR3 runs 15 residues. CDR3 in DNA: TGCGCCAGCAGCTTGGACAGGGCGCAGGGGAGTACGCAGTATTTT. It is translated as CASSLDRAQGSTQYF.

In regard to this clone: This may be a read error: a much more frequent sequence differs by one nucleotide. V usage is TRBV3-1 (or the pseudogene TRBV3-2) and J usage is TRBJ2-7; 11 nucleotides match TRBD2. Trimming cost V 5 bases and J 0 bases; bases outside gene matches: 3. CDR1 is LGHDT and CDR2 is YNNKEL in the germline V gene (reference sequence). CDR3 length: 15 residues. The CDR3, as DNA: TGTGCCAGCAGCTACGGACTAGCGGGCTCCTACGAGCAGTACTTC. The encoded protein is CASSYGLAGSYEQYF.

This clone was observed once. The rearrangement joins TRBV28 to TRBJ1-2; no definite D call. V lost 7 bases, J lost 8 bases, and 11 bases lay in between. The CDR3 has 11 amino acids. The V gene's germline CDR1 is MDHEN and CDR2 SYDVKM. Here the CDR3 reads CASTTWEGYTF. CDR3 DNA sequence: TGTGCCAGCACCACCTGGGAGGGCTACACCTTC.

This sequence joins TRBV6-5 and TRBJ1-5; a weak D match, TRBD1 (5 bases). Germline lookup yields CDR1 MNHEY and CDR2 SVGAGI. V was clipped by 6 bases and J by 3 bases, with 9 bases between them. This CDR3 has 13 amino acids. CDR3 in DNA: TGTGCCAGCAGGGGGGGGGACAATCAGCCCCAGCATTTT. Residues: CASRGGDNQPQHF.

A few counts support this clone. The chain uses TRBV18 and TRBJ1-6; D is perhaps TRBD1 (6 bases). CDR3 length equals 18 residues. The germline V and J ends were trimmed by 5 bases and 5 bases, with 22 bases remaining between them. The germline V gene has CDR1 KGHSH and CDR2 LQKENI. For the CDR3, the DNA is TGTGCCAGCTCAGGGGGGCCTCGCTTCCTGATAGATAATTCACCCCTCCACTTT. This codes for CASSGGPRFLIDNSPLHF.

The gene calls are TRBV25-1 and TRBJ2-1, with D tentatively TRBD1 (5 bases). This CDR3 is built from 11 residues. With 6 bases removed from V and 13 bases from J, the gap between germline ends came to 13 bases. Per the germline V gene, CDR1 is MGHDK and CDR2 is SYGVNS. CDR3 DNA sequence: TGTGCCAGCAGCCCAGGGTTTTATCAGTTCTTC. Amino acid sequence: CASSPGFYQFF.

The J gene is TRBJ1-5, the V gene TRBV7-9; 10 positions match TRBD1. This CDR3 is 15 amino acids long. CDR1 and CDR2 (germline): SEHNR, FQNEAQ (reference sequence). V was pared by 4 bases and J by 6 bases, with 6 bases of the junction left unmatched. In DNA, the CDR3 is TGTGCCAGCAGCTCCGGGACAGGGGAACGTCAGCCCCAGCATTTT. Residues: CASSSGTGERQPQHF.

This clone was detected only a few times. This chain joins TRBV6-5 and TRBJ1-1; 9 bases match TRBD1. CDR1 and CDR2 from the germline V gene are MNHEY and SVGAGI. V gave up 6 bases and J gave up 4 bases; unmatched junction bases: 6. This CDR3 has 14 amino acids. The CDR3 region is CASRQQGAATEAFF. The CDR3 DNA follows: TGTGCCAGCAGACAACAGGGGGCCGCCACTGAAGCTTTCTTT.

The genes are TRBV5-6 and TRBJ1-5; no firm D call. V lost 3 bases and J lost 4, with 11 bases in between. Per the germline V gene, CDR1 is SGHDT and CDR2 is YYEEEE. There are 14 residues in the CDR3. DNA of the CDR3: TGTGCCAGCAGCTGGTCCCGCTTAAATCAGCCCCAGCATTTT. Protein: CASSWSRLNQPQHF.

The chain uses TRBV3-1 (or the pseudogene TRBV3-2) and TRBJ1-1; 9 bases are shared with TRBD1. Germline CDR1 reads LGHDT; CDR2 reads YNNKEL (reference sequence). This CDR3 comprises 17 residues. The ends lost 3 bases at V and 4 bases at J; junction bases unmatched: 12. In DNA form, the CDR3 reads TGTGCCAGCAGCCATGATGGGACAGGGTCTAGGTTCACTGAAGCTTTCTTT. Its translation: CASSHDGTGSRFTEAFF.

The rearrangement joins TRBV4-2 to TRBJ1-2; tentatively, D is TRBD1 (5 bases). CDR3 length: 12 amino acids. Germline V gives CDR1 LGHNA, CDR2 YNFKEQ. Between the trimmed V and J ends, which lost 0 bases and 11 bases, there was a span of 10 bases. DNA for the CDR3: TGTGCCAGCAGCCAAGATGGTCCAGGGTACACCTTC. The encoded protein is CASSQDGPGYTF.

The V call is TRBV13, the J call TRBJ2-7, with D perhaps matching TRBD1 or TRBD2 (5 bases each). This CDR3 spans 14 amino acids. From germline, CDR1 is PRHDT and CDR2 FYEKMQ (reference sequence). Trimming shortened V by 4 bases and J by 2 bases, and 12 bases separated the two germline ends. The CDR3 loop is CASSSRDRTYEQYF. CDR3 in DNA: TGTGCCAGCAGCTCCCGGGACCGAACCTACGAGCAGTACTTC.

V is TRBV10-1 and J is TRBJ1-1, with 7 bases identical to TRBD1. CDR1 is WNHNN, CDR2 SYGVQD, per germline (reference sequence). With 4 bases clipped from V and 1 base from J, the junction kept 0 bases outside the gene matches. This CDR3 is 13 amino acids long. The CDR3 DNA reads TGCGCCAGCAGTGGACAGGGGAACACTGAAGCTTTCTTT. Translation: CASSGQGNTEAFF.

The chain carries TRBV12-3 or TRBV12-4 and TRBJ1-1; possibly TRBD1 for D (5 bases). The CDR3 is 12 amino acids. V gave up 3 bases and J gave up 5 bases, with 7 bases separating them. The CDR3 sequence is CASSFGGTEAFF. The CDR3, as DNA: TGTGCCAGCAGTTTTGGGGGAACTGAAGCTTTCTTT.

The DNA for the CDR3 is TGTGCCAGCAGCCATCCTGACAGGGGGCTGGATACGCAGTATTTT. Amino acid sequence: CASSHPDRGLDTQYF. This chain joins TRBV4-2 and TRBJ2-3; TRBD1 aligns across 10 bases. The CDR3 loop spans 15 amino acids. J lost 6 bases, V lost 3 bases, and 6 bases had no gene match. From germline, CDR1 is LGHNA and CDR2 YNFKEQ.

The chain links TRBV7-2 to TRBJ2-4; tentatively, D is TRBD2 (6 bases). CDR1 SGHTA and CDR2 FQGNSA come from the germline V gene. Between the trimmed V and J ends, which lost 2 bases and 7 bases, there was a span of 12 bases. This CDR3 spans 14 amino acids. The CDR3 reads CASSLNAGRNIQYF. As DNA, the CDR3 is TGTGCCAGCAGCTTAAATGCGGGACGGAACATTCAGTACTTC.

J is TRBJ2-7 and V is TRBV19, with 10 bases fitting TRBD2. The CDR3 loop spans 18 amino acids. The V segment lost 1 base and the J segment 1 base; nucleotides outside the gene matches: 10. Looked up from germline, CDR1 is LNHDA and CDR2 is SQIVND (reference sequence). The CDR3 DNA is TGTGCCAGTAGTATAGGAATTTCAGCTAGCGGGAGTTCCTACGAGCAGTACTTC. Translated: CASSIGISASGSSYEQYF.

The gene calls are TRBV30 and TRBJ2-7; 7 bases map to TRBD1. V lost 2 bases, J lost 3 bases, and 4 bases stayed unmatched. The CDR3 is 13 residues long. Germline CDR1 is GTSNPN and CDR2 is SVGIG (reference sequence). The CDR3 DNA reads as TGTGCCTGGAGTACCAACAGGGGCTACGAGCAGTACTTC. Its protein is CAWSTNRGYEQYF.

This chain joins TRBV21-1 and TRBJ1-5; no check of the table's D call, TRBD1, against the DNA was made. TRBV21-1 is shown as a pseudogene. The CDR3 contains 17 residues. CDR3 coding DNA: TGTGCCAGCAGCACCCGCGACAGGGATCCTCAGAATCAGCCCCAGCATTTT. This translates into CASSTRDRDPQNQPQHF.

J is TRBJ1-4 and V is TRBV5-1; D possibly corresponds to TRBD1 (6 bases). Germline assignment: CDR1 SGHRS and CDR2 YFSETQ. The CDR3 sequence is 18 residues long. V lost 0 bases and J 2 bases, leaving 17 bases between the germline ends. CDR3 sequence: CASSLVLGAGVTNEKLFF. In DNA form, the CDR3 reads TGCGCCAGCAGCTTGGTACTGGGCGCAGGGGTGACTAATGAAAAACTGTTTTTT. The full variable domain, in which reference TRBV5-1 and TRBJ1-4 provide the parts outside the CDR3, is KAGVTQTPRYLIKTRGQQVTLSCSPISGHRSVSWYQQTPGQGLQFLFEYFSETQRNKGNFPGRFSGRQFSNSRSEMNVSTLELGDSALYLCASSLVLGAGVTNEKLFFGSGTQLSVL.

This sequence joins TRBV11-2 and TRBJ1-1, with D possibly matching TRBD1 (5 bases). The germline V gene encodes CDR1 SGHAT and CDR2 FQNNGV. The CDR3 length is 15 residues. Trimming removed 3 bases at V and 1 base at J, with 12 bases between. CDR3 residues: CASSLGGNENTEAFF. The CDR3 nucleotides are TGTGCCAGCAGCTTGGGGGGAAATGAGAACACTGAAGCTTTCTTT.

This chain connects TRBV29-1 to TRBJ1-2, with a tentative D call TRBD1 (5 bases). V lost 8 bases to trimming and J lost 8 bases, with 21 bases between them. The CDR3 sequence is 13 residues long. Per germline, CDR1 SQVTM and CDR2 ANQGSEA. CDR3 loop: CSTGTALSRGYTF. Written as DNA, the CDR3 is TGCAGCACGGGGACCGCTCTTTCGAGAGGCTACACCTTC. The full variable domain, with the rest looked up from reference TRBV29-1 and TRBJ1-2, is SAVISQKPSRDICQRGTSLTIQCQVDSQVTMMFWYRQQPGQSLTLIATANQGSEATYESGFVIDKFPISRPNLTFSTLTVSNMSPEDSSIYLCSTGTALSRGYTFGSGTRLTVV.

The sample holds a few counts of this clone. This sequence joins TRBV5-8 and TRBJ1-2; weak D call: TRBD1 (6 bases). Germline lookup yields CDR1 SGHTS and CDR2 YDEGEE. The ends were cut back, 1 base at V and 4 bases at J, with 8 bases in the middle. The length of the CDR3 is 13 residues. The DNA of the CDR3 is TGTGCCAGCAGCTTGAGGGGGTCCTATGGCTACACCTTC. Translation: CASSLRGSYGYTF.

The chain uses TRBV20-1 and TRBJ1-4; TRBD1 might be the D (5 bases). CDR1 and CDR2 (germline): DFQATT, SNEGSKA (reference sequence). This CDR3 has 14 amino acids. V was cut by 3 bases and J by 8 bases, with 16 bases left in between. The CDR3 protein is CSASTGGNWEKLFF. The CDR3 coding sequence is TGCAGTGCTAGTACCGGGGGTAATTGGGAAAAACTGTTTTTT.

The J gene is TRBJ2-5, the V gene TRBV21-1; the D call TRBD1 from the table was never checked on the DNA. TRBV21-1 is marked as a pseudogene. This CDR3 is built from 15 residues. The CDR3 protein is CASSKELTAQETQYF. The CDR3 DNA reads as TGTGCCAGCAGCAAAGAGTTGACAGCCCAAGAGACCCAGTACTTC.

The J gene is TRBJ1-2, the V gene TRBV7-2, with 8 bases aligning to TRBD1. Losses at the gene ends were 5 bases for V and 4 bases for J; bases not matched to a gene: 3. CDR3 length: 13 residues. CDR1 is SGHTA, CDR2 FQGNSA, per germline. The CDR3 loop reads CASSRQGIYGYTF. CDR3 nucleotide sequence: TGTGCCAGCAGCCGACAGGGGATCTATGGCTACACCTTC.

This clone was found once. The chain uses TRBV2 and TRBJ1-1; no clear D. V gave up 6 bases and J gave up 0 bases, with 8 bases separating them. Germline V CDR1 and CDR2: SNHLY, FYNNEI. The CDR3 length is 13 residues. In nucleotides, the CDR3 is TGTGCCAGCAGCACCCAACTGAACACTGAAGCTTTCTTT. It specifies CASSTQLNTEAFF. Filled out from reference TRBV2 and TRBJ1-1, the complete variable domain reads EPEVTQTPSHQVTQMGQEVILRCVPISNHLYFYWYRQILGQKVEFLVSFYNNEISEKSEIFDDQFSVERPDGSNFTLKIRSTKLEDSAMYFCASSTQLNTEAFFGQGTRLTVV.